This T cell receptor beta chain was sequenced in a study of shared clonotypes between healthy human individuals. Study conclusions and caveats: A limitation of the genetic and exposure-history diversity represented arose from few donors. Naive subsets, compared against memory subsets, generally had larger estimated richness values.

Details on this clone: Antigen: not known. In the same sample, other DNA sequences code for this CDR3.

Profiled with immunoSEQ multiplex PCR; TCRdb holds only in-frame clones, not every one. The data contain millions of clones, just over 90% of them singletons. The receptor was isolated from a young man in good health. Material for sequencing was naive CD4+ T cells sorted from blood. Subset defined: CD45RA+ positively selected.

The CDR3 loop is CASSPLQDSYEQYF. The CDR3 DNA reads TGTGCCAGCTCACCACTACAGGACTCCTACGAGCAGTACTTC. The chain is built from TRBV18 and TRBJ2-7; perhaps TRBD1 as D (5 bases). CDR3 length: 14 residues. V lost 1 base to trimming and J lost 0 bases, with 7 bases between them. The germline V gene has CDR1 KGHSH and CDR2 LQKENI.